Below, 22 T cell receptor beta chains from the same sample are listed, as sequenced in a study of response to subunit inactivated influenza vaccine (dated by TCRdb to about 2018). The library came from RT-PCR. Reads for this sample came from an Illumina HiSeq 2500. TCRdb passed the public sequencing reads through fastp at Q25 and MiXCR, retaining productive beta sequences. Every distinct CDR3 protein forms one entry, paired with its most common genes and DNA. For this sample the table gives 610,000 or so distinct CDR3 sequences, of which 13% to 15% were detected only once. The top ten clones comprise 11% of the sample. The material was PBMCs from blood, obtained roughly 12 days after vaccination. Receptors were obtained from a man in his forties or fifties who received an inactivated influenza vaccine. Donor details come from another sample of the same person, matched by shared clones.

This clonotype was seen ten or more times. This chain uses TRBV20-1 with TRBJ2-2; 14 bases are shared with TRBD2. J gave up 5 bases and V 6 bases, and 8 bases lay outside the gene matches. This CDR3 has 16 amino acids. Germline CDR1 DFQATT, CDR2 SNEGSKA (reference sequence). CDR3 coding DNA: TGCAGTGCCCCGGGACTAGCGGGAGTAATTACCGGGGAGCTGTTTTTT. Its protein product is CSAPGLAGVITGELFF.

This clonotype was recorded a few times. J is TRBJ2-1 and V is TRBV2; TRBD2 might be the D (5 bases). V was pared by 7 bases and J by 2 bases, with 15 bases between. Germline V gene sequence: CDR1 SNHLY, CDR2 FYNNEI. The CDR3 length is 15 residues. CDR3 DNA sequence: TGTGCCAGCAAAGGCGGGTCGAAGACCTACAATGAGCAGTTCTTC. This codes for CASKGGSKTYNEQFF.

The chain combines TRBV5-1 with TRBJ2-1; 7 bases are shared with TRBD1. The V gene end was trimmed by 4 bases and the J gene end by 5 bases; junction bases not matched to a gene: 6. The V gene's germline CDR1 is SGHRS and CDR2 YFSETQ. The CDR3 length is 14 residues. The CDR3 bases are TGCGCCAGCAGCCTGGGGGACAGTCACAATGAGCAGTTCTTC. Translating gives CASSLGDSHNEQFF.

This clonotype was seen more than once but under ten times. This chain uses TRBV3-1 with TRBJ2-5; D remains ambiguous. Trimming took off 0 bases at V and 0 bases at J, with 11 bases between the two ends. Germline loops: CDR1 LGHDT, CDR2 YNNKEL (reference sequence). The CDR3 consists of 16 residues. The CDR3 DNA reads TGTGCCAGCAGCCAAGATTGGGTAGGGAACCAAGAGACCCAGTACTTC. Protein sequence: CASSQDWVGNQETQYF.

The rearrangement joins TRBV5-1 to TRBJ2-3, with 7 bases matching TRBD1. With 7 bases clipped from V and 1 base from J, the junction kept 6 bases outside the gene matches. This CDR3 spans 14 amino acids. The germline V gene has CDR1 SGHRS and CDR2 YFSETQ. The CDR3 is CASSTGDRTDTQYF. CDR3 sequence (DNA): TGCGCCAGCTCAACAGGGGACCGCACAGATACGCAGTATTTT.

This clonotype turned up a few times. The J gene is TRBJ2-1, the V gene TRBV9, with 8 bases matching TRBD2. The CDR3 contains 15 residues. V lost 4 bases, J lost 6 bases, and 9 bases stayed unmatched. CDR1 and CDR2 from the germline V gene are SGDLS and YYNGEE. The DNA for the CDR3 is TGTGCCAGCAGCCTCGCGGGAGGCGCAAGCAATGAGCAGTTCTTC. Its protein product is CASSLAGGASNEQFF.

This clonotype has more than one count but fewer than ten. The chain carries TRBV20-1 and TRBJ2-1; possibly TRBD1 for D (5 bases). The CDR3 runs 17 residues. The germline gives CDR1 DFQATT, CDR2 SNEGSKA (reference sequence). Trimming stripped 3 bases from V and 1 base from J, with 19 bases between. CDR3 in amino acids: CSARASGRHPSYNEQFF. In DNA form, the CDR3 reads TGCAGTGCTAGGGCCTCAGGGCGGCACCCGTCCTACAATGAGCAGTTCTTC.

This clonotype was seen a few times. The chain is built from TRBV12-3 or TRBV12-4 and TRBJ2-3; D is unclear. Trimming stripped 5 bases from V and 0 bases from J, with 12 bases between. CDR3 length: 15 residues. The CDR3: CASSPLIGSTDTQYF. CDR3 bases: TGTGCCAGCAGTCCATTGATAGGCAGCACAGATACGCAGTATTTT.

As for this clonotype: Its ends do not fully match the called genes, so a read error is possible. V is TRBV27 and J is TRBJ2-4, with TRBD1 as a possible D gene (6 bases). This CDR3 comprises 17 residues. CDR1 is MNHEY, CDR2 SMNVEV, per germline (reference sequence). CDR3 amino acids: CTSSFTYRDLAKNIQYF. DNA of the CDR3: TGTACCAGCAGTTTTACTTACAGGGACCTAGCCAAAAACATTCAGTACTTC.

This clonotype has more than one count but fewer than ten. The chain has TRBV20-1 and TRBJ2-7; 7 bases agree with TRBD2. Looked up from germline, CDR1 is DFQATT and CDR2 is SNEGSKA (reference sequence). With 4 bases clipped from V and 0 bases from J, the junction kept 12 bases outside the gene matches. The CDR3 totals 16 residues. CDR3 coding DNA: TGCAGTGCTATACCCCCTAGCGGAGACTCCTCCTACGAGCAGTACTTC. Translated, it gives CSAIPPSGDSSYEQYF.

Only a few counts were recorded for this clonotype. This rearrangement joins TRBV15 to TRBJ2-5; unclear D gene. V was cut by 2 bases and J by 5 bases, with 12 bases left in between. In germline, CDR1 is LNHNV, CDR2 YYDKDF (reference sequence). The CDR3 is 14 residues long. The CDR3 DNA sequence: TGTGCCACCAGCAGACTTCACGGAACGGAGACCCAGTACTTC. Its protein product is CATSRLHGTETQYF.

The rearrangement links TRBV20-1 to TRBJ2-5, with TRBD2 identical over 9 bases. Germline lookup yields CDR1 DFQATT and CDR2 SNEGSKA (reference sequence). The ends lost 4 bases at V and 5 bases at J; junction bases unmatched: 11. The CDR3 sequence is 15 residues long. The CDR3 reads CSAIKAGGMRETQYF. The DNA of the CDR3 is TGCAGTGCTATAAAGGCGGGAGGGATGAGGGAGACCCAGTACTTC.

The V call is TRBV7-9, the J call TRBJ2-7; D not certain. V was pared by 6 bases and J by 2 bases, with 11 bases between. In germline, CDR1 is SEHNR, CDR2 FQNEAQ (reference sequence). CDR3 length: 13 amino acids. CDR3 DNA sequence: TGTGCCAGCAGTTCGCTACCAACCTACGAGCAGTACTTC. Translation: CASSSLPTYEQYF.

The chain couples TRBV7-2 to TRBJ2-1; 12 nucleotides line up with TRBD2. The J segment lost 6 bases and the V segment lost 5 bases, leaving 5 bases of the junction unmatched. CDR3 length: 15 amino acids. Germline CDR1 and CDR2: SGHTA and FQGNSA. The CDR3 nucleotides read TGTGCCAGCAGCCCTCCTAGCGGGGGGGCCAATGAGCAGTTCTTC. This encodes CASSPPSGGANEQFF. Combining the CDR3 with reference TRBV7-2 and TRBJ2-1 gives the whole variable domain GAGVSQSPSNKVTEKGKDVELRCDPISGHTALYWYRQSLGQGLEFLIYFQGNSAPDKSGLPSDRFSAERTGGSVSTLTIQRTQQEDSAVYLCASSPPSGGANEQFFGPGTRLTVL.

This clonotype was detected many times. The CDR3 nucleotides read TGCAGCGCTGGAGCCGCCGGGGCCTCGGGGGAGCAGTACTTC. Translating gives CSAGAAGASGEQYF. The chain couples TRBV29-1 to TRBJ2-7; either TRBD1 or TRBD2 may fit D (5 bases each). In germline, CDR1 is SQVTM, CDR2 ANQGSEA. Trimming removed 7 bases from V and 7 bases from J, with 23 bases in between. The CDR3 is made up of 14 amino acids.

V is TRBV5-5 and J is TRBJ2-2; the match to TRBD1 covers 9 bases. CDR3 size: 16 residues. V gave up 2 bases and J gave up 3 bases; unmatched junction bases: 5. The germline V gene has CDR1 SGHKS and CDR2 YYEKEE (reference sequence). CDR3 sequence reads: CASSFTGTGYTGELFF. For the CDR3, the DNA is TGTGCCAGCAGCTTCACCGGGACAGGGTACACCGGGGAGCTGTTTTTT.

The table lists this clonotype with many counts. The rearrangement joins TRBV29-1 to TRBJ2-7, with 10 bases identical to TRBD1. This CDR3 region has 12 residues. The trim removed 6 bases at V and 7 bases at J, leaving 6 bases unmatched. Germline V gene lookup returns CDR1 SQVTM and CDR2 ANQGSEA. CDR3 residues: CSVGTGVGEQYF. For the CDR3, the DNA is TGCAGCGTCGGGACAGGGGTTGGAGAGCAGTACTTC.

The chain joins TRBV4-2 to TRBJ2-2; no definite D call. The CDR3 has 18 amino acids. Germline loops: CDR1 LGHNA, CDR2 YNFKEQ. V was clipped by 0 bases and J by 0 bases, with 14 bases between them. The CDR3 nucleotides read TGTGCCAGCAGCCAAGATCAATTGCAGGTTACGAACACCGGGGAGCTGTTTTTT. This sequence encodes CASSQDQLQVTNTGELFF.

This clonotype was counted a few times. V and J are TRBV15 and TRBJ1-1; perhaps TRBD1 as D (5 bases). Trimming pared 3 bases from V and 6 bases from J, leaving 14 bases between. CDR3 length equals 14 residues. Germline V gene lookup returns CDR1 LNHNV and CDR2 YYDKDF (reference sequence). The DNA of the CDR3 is TGTGCCACCAGCAGGGTGAAGGGGTACCCTGAAGCTTTCTTT. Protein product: CATSRVKGYPEAFF.

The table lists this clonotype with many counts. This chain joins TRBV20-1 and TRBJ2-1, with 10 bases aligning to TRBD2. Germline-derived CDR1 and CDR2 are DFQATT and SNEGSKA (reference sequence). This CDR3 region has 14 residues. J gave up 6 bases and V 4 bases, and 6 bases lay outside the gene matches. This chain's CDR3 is CSAIGLAGANEQFF. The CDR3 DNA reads TGCAGTGCTATTGGTCTAGCGGGGGCCAATGAGCAGTTCTTC.

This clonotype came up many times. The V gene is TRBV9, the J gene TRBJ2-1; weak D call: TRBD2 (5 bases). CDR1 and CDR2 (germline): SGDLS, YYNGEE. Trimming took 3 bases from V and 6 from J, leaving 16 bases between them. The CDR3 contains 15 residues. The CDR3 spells CASSGLEGLSNEQFF. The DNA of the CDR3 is TGTGCCAGCAGCGGTCTCGAGGGCCTAAGCAATGAGCAGTTCTTC.

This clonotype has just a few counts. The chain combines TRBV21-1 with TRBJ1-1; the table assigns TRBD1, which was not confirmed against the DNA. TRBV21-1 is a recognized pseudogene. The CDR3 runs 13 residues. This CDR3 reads CASSKQGATEAFF. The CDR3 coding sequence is TGTGCCAGCAGCAAGCAGGGGGCCACTGAAGCTTTCTTT.